These 21 T cell receptor beta chains originate from one sample sequenced in a study of T cell responses to AZD1222 COVID-19 vaccine. Here immunoSEQ multiplex PCR was the method, and the copy in TCRdb shows in-frame clones only, minus some. The sample lists around 170,000 clones, roughly 93% occurring once. This material consisted of peripheral blood, taken on day 0 of AZD1222 vaccination. The source of these receptors is an adult in good health.

The gene calls are TRBV2 and TRBJ1-2, with 7 bases fitting TRBD1. CDR1 and CDR2 (germline): SNHLY, FYNNEI. This CDR3 region has 14 residues. Trimming at V came to 6 bases and at J to 8 bases, leaving 12 bases not matched to a gene. The CDR3: CASRDTGTVYGYTF. CDR3 in DNA: TGTGCCAGCAGGGACACCGGGACAGTTTACGGCTACACCTTC.

J is TRBJ1-3 and V is TRBV2; D possibly corresponds to TRBD1 (6 bases). Germline-derived CDR1 and CDR2 are SNHLY and FYNNEI. V was pared by 7 bases and J by 4 bases, with 14 bases between. There are 14 residues in the CDR3. In DNA, the CDR3 is TGTGCCAGCACAAGAGGGGGATCGGGAAACACCATATATTTT. It encodes CASTRGGSGNTIYF.

The V gene is TRBV19, the J gene TRBJ1-2; unclear D gene. Germline V CDR1 and CDR2: LNHDA, SQIVND (reference sequence). V dropped 7 bases and J dropped 8 bases, with 26 bases sitting between them. The length of the CDR3 is 16 residues. The CDR3, as DNA: TGTGCCAGTACCCACAGAGCCCGATATGATGCGGGGGGCTACACCTTC. Its protein is CASTHRARYDAGGYTF.

The J gene is TRBJ1-5, the V gene TRBV18, with 7 bases aligning to TRBD1. V dropped 3 bases and J dropped 5; count of bases not matched to a gene: 4. Germline V gene lookup returns CDR1 KGHSH and CDR2 LQKENI. The CDR3 spans 14 residues. CDR3 protein: CASSPTGFDQPQHF. CDR3 DNA: TGTGCCAGCTCACCGACAGGGTTTGATCAGCCCCAGCATTTT.

The chain combines TRBV7-2 with TRBJ1-2, with a weak D call TRBD1 (5 bases). The CDR3 is 13 residues long. V lost 8 bases, J lost 4 bases, and 14 bases lay in between. Per germline, CDR1 SGHTA and CDR2 FQGNSA. The CDR3 sequence is CASGPGGSYGYTF. CDR3 in DNA: TGTGCCAGCGGGCCGGGGGGAAGCTATGGCTACACCTTC.

V usage is TRBV3-1 (or the pseudogene TRBV3-2) and J usage is TRBJ1-6; D gene uncertain. CDR3 length: 12 residues. Germline lookup yields CDR1 LGHDT and CDR2 YNNKEL (reference sequence). Between the trimmed V and J ends, which lost 7 bases and 11 bases, there was a span of 12 bases. CDR3 loop: CASNLKRTPLHF. The CDR3 coding sequence is TGTGCCAGCAATCTCAAGCGAACACCCCTCCACTTT.

This clone was observed a handful of times. This sequence joins TRBV27 and TRBJ2-7, with 8 bases fitting TRBD2. After removal of 7 bases from V and 7 bases from J, the junction contained 15 bases not matched to a gene. CDR3 length: 15 amino acids. CDR1 and CDR2 from the germline V gene are MNHEY and SMNVEV (reference sequence). For the CDR3, the DNA is TGTGCCAGCACGGGTAGCGGGGAGGGCCCTCGGGAGCAGTACTTC. This codes for CASTGSGEGPREQYF.

The chain recombines TRBV5-4 with TRBJ2-3, with TRBD2 matching over 7 bases. This CDR3 spans 13 amino acids. Germline CDR1 is SGHNT and CDR2 is YYREEE (reference sequence). After removal of 5 bases from V and 10 bases from J, the junction contained 10 bases not matched to a gene. As DNA, the CDR3 is TGTGCCAGCAGGGGAGGGACCGACTTTGCGCAGTATTTT. Protein product: CASRGGTDFAQYF.

This chain joins TRBV7-2 and TRBJ1-5; D remains unclear. Trimming cost V 2 bases and J 7 bases, with 9 bases left between them. The CDR3 extends over 13 amino acids. The V gene's germline CDR1 is SGHTA and CDR2 FQGNSA. CDR3 in amino acids: CASSLWPRQPQHF. CDR3 sequence (DNA): TGTGCCAGCAGCTTATGGCCTCGCCAGCCCCAGCATTTT.

V and J are TRBV6-4 and TRBJ2-3; D unresolved. Germline V gene lookup returns CDR1 MRHNA and CDR2 SNTAGT. Trimming pared 3 bases from V and 0 bases from J, leaving 10 bases between. The CDR3 totals 15 residues. CDR3 amino acids: CASSEERPSTDTQYF. DNA for the CDR3: TGTGCCAGCAGTGAGGAAAGACCTAGCACAGATACGCAGTATTTT.

The chain couples TRBV6-2 or TRBV6-3 to TRBJ1-6, with D hard to call. V dropped 4 bases and J dropped 9 bases, with 16 bases sitting between them. This CDR3 is built from 15 residues. The V gene's germline CDR1 is MNHEY and CDR2 SVGEGT. The CDR3 nucleotides read TGTGCCAGCAGTTCAACGGACGGACGTAGTTCACCCCTCCACTTT. The encoded protein is CASSSTDGRSSPLHF.

Notes on this clone: In the same sample, other DNA sequences code for this CDR3. The rearrangement uses TRBV5-4 and TRBJ1-1, with 11 bases aligning to TRBD1. The CDR3 totals 15 residues. Per germline, CDR1 SGHNT and CDR2 YYREEE (reference sequence). The trim removed 0 bases at V and 4 bases at J, leaving 2 bases unmatched. The CDR3 DNA sequence: TGTGCCAGCAGCTTGGTCGGGACAGGGGGCACTGAAGCTTTCTTT. As protein: CASSLVGTGGTEAFF.

J is TRBJ2-7 and V is TRBV5-1, with TRBD2 identical over 9 bases. Germline V CDR1 and CDR2: SGHRS, YFSETQ. V trimming: 4 bases; J trimming: 0 bases; junction bases outside the gene matches: 5. CDR3 length: 15 residues. CDR3 sequence (DNA): TGCGCCAGCAGCACCTTTAGCGGGAGCTCCTACGAGCAGTACTTC. It specifies CASSTFSGSSYEQYF.

The genes are TRBV4-2 and TRBJ1-1; D call uncertain. The CDR3 sequence is 11 residues long. The ends were cut back, 0 bases at V and 5 bases at J, with 1 base in the middle. The V gene's germline CDR1 is LGHNA and CDR2 YNFKEQ. This chain's CDR3 is CASSQETEAFF. The CDR3 DNA reads TGTGCCAGCAGCCAAGAAACTGAAGCTTTCTTT.

The chain combines TRBV9 with TRBJ1-2, with TRBD1 as a possible D gene (6 bases). The CDR3 is made up of 15 amino acids. V was clipped by 5 bases and J by 2 bases, with 16 bases between them. The germline V gene encodes CDR1 SGDLS and CDR2 YYNGEE. CDR3 bases: TGTGCCAGCAGTGTGAGACAGGAACCAAACTATGGCTACACCTTC. Its protein is CASSVRQEPNYGYTF. Using reference TRBV9 and TRBJ1-2 for the parts outside the CDR3, the full variable domain is DSGVTQTPKHLITATGQRVTLRCSPRSGDLSVYWYQQSLDQGLQFLIQYYNGEERAKGNILERFSAQQFPDLHSELNLSSLELGDSALYFCASSVRQEPNYGYTFGSGTRLTVV.

This clone occurred once. This chain uses TRBV10-3 with TRBJ2-1, with 12 bases fitting TRBD1. Germline assignment: CDR1 ENHRY and CDR2 SYGVKD. This CDR3 has 14 residues. J gave up 7 bases and V 6 bases, and 4 bases lay outside the gene matches. The CDR3 DNA sequence: TGTGCCATCAGCGGGACAGGGGGCAAAAATGAGCAGTTCTTC. Residues: CAISGTGGKNEQFF.

The genes are TRBV5-1 and TRBJ1-1; possibly TRBD1 for D (5 bases). V dropped 1 base and J dropped 1 base, with 8 bases sitting between them. The germline V gene encodes CDR1 SGHRS and CDR2 YFSETQ. This CDR3 is built from 14 residues. CDR3 DNA sequence: TGCGCCAGCAGCTTGACAGGCCAGAACACTGAAGCTTTCTTT. It specifies CASSLTGQNTEAFF.

The chain uses TRBV3-1 (or the pseudogene TRBV3-2) and TRBJ1-1; no clear D gene. Trimming left V 0 bases short and J 6 bases short, with 17 bases between. This CDR3 region has 16 residues. Per germline, CDR1 LGHDT and CDR2 YNNKEL (reference sequence). DNA of the CDR3: TGTGCCAGCAGCCAAGACTGGGTTTCAATATCCTCTGAAGCTTTCTTT. Amino acids: CASSQDWVSISSEAFF.

The V call is TRBV15, the J call TRBJ1-1; perhaps TRBD1 as D (6 bases). This CDR3 contains 12 residues. V lost 1 base and J lost 8, with 8 bases in between. From germline, CDR1 is LNHNV and CDR2 YYDKDF (reference sequence). The CDR3 DNA sequence: TGTGCCACCAGCAGAGCACAGGGAGAAGCTTTCTTT. Encoded protein: CATSRAQGEAFF.

The chain combines TRBV19 with TRBJ2-2, with 8 bases lining up with TRBD2. The CDR3 runs 16 residues. V lost 7 bases, J lost 6 bases, and 13 bases stayed unmatched. CDR1 is LNHDA and CDR2 is SQIVND in the germline V gene (reference sequence). The CDR3 coding sequence is TGTGCCAGTACCCCCCCCGGGACTAGGGGTGCCGGGGAGCTGTTTTTT. As protein: CASTPPGTRGAGELFF.

V usage is TRBV7-3 and J usage is TRBJ2-7; perhaps D is TRBD1 or TRBD2 (5 bases each). V lost 5 bases and J 3 bases, leaving 11 bases between the germline ends. The CDR3 runs 13 residues. Germline V CDR1 and CDR2: SGHTA, FQGTGA. The CDR3 DNA is TGTGCCAGCAGCCCCGGGGCTAACTACGAGCAGTACTTC. It codes for CASSPGANYEQYF. Filled out from reference TRBV7-3 and TRBJ2-7, the complete variable domain reads GAGVSQTPSNKVTEKGKYVELRCDPISGHTALYWYRQSLGQGPEFLIYFQGTGAADDSGLPNDRFFAVRPEGSVSTLKIQRTERGDSAVYLCASSPGANYEQYFGPGTRLTVT.